This entry lists 19 T cell receptor beta chains sequenced from one sample in a study of cytomegalovirus exposure and HLA in healthy donors. PCR amplification relied on 60 Vbeta primers (plus 13 Jbeta primers). Clones were sequenced by immunoSEQ multiplex PCR, and TCRdb holds only the in-frame ones, with some missing. The table lists 75,000 to 100,000 clones, roughly 76% of them singletons. Material: PBMCs. The receptors shown here come from an older woman in good health and CMV-seropositive.

This chain connects TRBV4-1 to TRBJ1-1, with unresolved D. Germline V gene lookup returns CDR1 MGHRA and CDR2 YSYEKL. CDR3 length: 12 amino acids. V was cut by 4 bases and J by 4 bases, with 7 bases left in between. In DNA, the CDR3 is TGCGCCAGCAGCCGTCCGGGCACTGAAGCTTTCTTT. Translated, it gives CASSRPGTEAFF.

The chain uses TRBV18 and TRBJ2-7, with 10 bases matching TRBD2. V trimming: 5 bases; J trimming: 6 bases; junction bases outside the gene matches: 7. The CDR3 contains 14 residues. Germline loops: CDR1 KGHSH, CDR2 LQKENI. CDR3 region: CASSESIAGGEQYF. In DNA, the CDR3 is TGTGCCAGCTCAGAAAGTATAGCGGGAGGCGAGCAGTACTTC. Full variable domain (missing parts from reference TRBV18 and TRBJ2-7): NAGVMQNPRHLVRRRGQEARLRCSPMKGHSHVYWYRQLPEEGLKFMVYLQKENIIDESGMPKERFSAEFPKEGPSILRIQQVVRGDSAAYFCASSESIAGGEQYFGPGTRLTVT.

This clone turned up a few times. This chain uses TRBV30 with TRBJ1-5, with 8 nucleotides matching TRBD1. Looked up from germline, CDR1 is GTSNPN and CDR2 is SVGIG (reference sequence). After removal of 7 bases from V and 7 bases from J, the junction contained 12 bases not matched to a gene. The CDR3 runs 14 residues. The CDR3 here is CASHRAGGGQPQHF. In DNA, the CDR3 is TGTGCCTCTCACAGGGCAGGGGGCGGGCAGCCCCAGCATTTT.

The V call is TRBV25-1, the J call TRBJ2-1; the D gene is possibly TRBD1 (7 bases). With 0 bases removed from V and 5 bases from J, the gap between germline ends came to 14 bases. Germline CDR1 MGHDK, CDR2 SYGVNS. The CDR3 consists of 16 residues. CDR3 loop: CASSEYFTGEDNEQFF. In DNA, the CDR3 is TGTGCCAGCAGTGAATATTTTACAGGGGAGGACAATGAGCAGTTCTTC.

This chain uses TRBV2 with TRBJ1-2; 7 bases line up with TRBD1. The CDR3 covers 14 residues. Trimming removed 6 bases from V and 4 bases from J; junction bases left unmatched: 8. The germline V gene has CDR1 SNHLY and CDR2 FYNNEI. DNA of the CDR3: TGTGCCAGCAGGGACAGGCTTTTTACCTATGGCTACACCTTC. Amino acid sequence: CASRDRLFTYGYTF.

The chain recombines TRBV27 with TRBJ2-1; TRBD1 aligns across 8 bases. V was pared by 8 bases and J by 4 bases, with 10 bases of the junction left unmatched. Germline V CDR1 and CDR2: MNHEY, SMNVEV (reference sequence). The CDR3 contains 15 residues. The DNA for the CDR3 is TGTGCCAGCTTCGATGGACAGGGACGTTACAATGAGCAGTTCTTC. Its translation: CASFDGQGRYNEQFF.

The V gene is TRBV7-3, the J gene TRBJ1-1; TRBD1 matches 8 bases. Germline CDR1 is SGHTA and CDR2 is FQGTGA. Unmatched junction bases numbered 5, after V lost 4 bases and J lost 4 bases. This CDR3 contains 14 residues. CDR3 residues: CASSSDRGSTEAFF. The CDR3 DNA sequence: TGTGCCAGCAGCTCTGACAGGGGAAGCACTGAAGCTTTCTTT. Full variable domain (missing parts from reference TRBV7-3 and TRBJ1-1): GAGVSQTPSNKVTEKGKYVELRCDPISGHTALYWYRQSLGQGPEFLIYFQGTGAADDSGLPNDRFFAVRPEGSVSTLKIQRTERGDSAVYLCASSSDRGSTEAFFGQGTRLTVV.

The V call is TRBV11-2, the J call TRBJ2-3, with TRBD2 matching 13 bases. The germline V gene has CDR1 SGHAT and CDR2 FQNNGV. V lost 0 bases, J lost 0 bases, and 3 bases stayed unmatched. This CDR3 has 18 residues. The CDR3 DNA reads as TGTGCCAGCAGCTTAGATCTACTAGCGGGAGGGAGCACAGATACGCAGTATTTT. Translation gives CASSLDLLAGGSTDTQYF.

V and J are TRBV14 and TRBJ2-7; 9 bases fit TRBD1. CDR3 length: 14 residues. J gave up 13 bases and V 4 bases, and 14 bases lay outside the gene matches. Germline assignment: CDR1 SGHDN and CDR2 FVKESK. The CDR3 region has the DNA TGTGCCAGCAGCCCGACACCACGGACAGGGGCGATTTACTTC. Its protein is CASSPTPRTGAIYF.

There are a few counts of this clone. J is TRBJ1-5 and V is TRBV28, with 7 bases that match TRBD1. J gave up 7 bases and V 6 bases, and 3 bases lay outside the gene matches. From germline, CDR1 is MDHEN and CDR2 SYDVKM. The CDR3 sequence is 12 residues long. The CDR3 sequence: CASRTGTQPQHF. CDR3 coding DNA: TGTGCCAGCAGGACAGGGACACAGCCCCAGCATTTT.

V usage is TRBV6-1 and J usage is TRBJ1-5; D is undetermined. Germline lookup yields CDR1 MNHNS and CDR2 SASEGT. This CDR3 contains 12 residues. V gave up 6 bases and J gave up 6 bases, with 9 bases separating them. This chain's CDR3 is CASRATVQPQHF. The CDR3 DNA is TGTGCCAGCAGAGCGACGGTTCAGCCCCAGCATTTT.

This clone was observed a few times. This chain's CDR3 is CASSLVSSYNEQFF. As DNA, the CDR3 is TGTGCCAGCAGCTTAGTTTCTTCCTACAATGAGCAGTTCTTC. J is TRBJ2-1 and V is TRBV7-9; no clear D. There are 14 residues in the CDR3. The V and J ends lost 1 base and 1 base respectively, with 5 bases between them. Germline values: CDR1 SEHNR, CDR2 FQNEAQ (reference sequence).

The J gene is TRBJ2-5, the V gene TRBV5-6, with D tentatively TRBD2 (5 bases). The CDR3 is 12 amino acids. V dropped 4 bases and J dropped 5 bases, with 9 bases sitting between them. CDR1 is SGHDT, CDR2 YYEEEE, per germline. CDR3 amino acids: CASSRLRETQYF. The DNA of the CDR3 is TGTGCCAGCAGCCGACTAAGGGAGACCCAGTACTTC.

The chain uses TRBV5-1 and TRBJ2-3, with D possibly matching TRBD2 (6 bases). The CDR3 runs 17 residues. Germline V lookup: CDR1 SGHRS, CDR2 YFSETQ. The V and J ends lost 4 bases and 0 bases respectively, with 18 bases between them. CDR3 DNA: TGCGCCAGCAGCCCCGGAGGGGCCCCACTGAGCACAGATACGCAGTATTTT. It encodes CASSPGGAPLSTDTQYF.

This chain joins TRBV2 and TRBJ1-3, with D possibly matching TRBD1 (6 bases). Trimming removed 8 bases from V and 4 bases from J, with 21 bases in between. Germline CDR1 is SNHLY and CDR2 is FYNNEI. This CDR3 is 16 amino acids long. CDR3 residues: CASCPGGRTRGNTIYF. The CDR3 DNA reads as TGTGCCAGCTGCCCGGGGGGCCGAACGCGGGGAAACACCATATATTTT.

The genes are TRBV6-1 and TRBJ1-4; a possible D gene is TRBD1 (6 bases). This CDR3 spans 15 amino acids. Per germline, CDR1 MNHNS and CDR2 SASEGT. V lost 6 bases and J 8 bases, leaving 19 bases between the germline ends. CDR3 in DNA: TGTGCCAGCAGGGAAAGCGGCAGGGGAAAAGAAAAACTGTTTTTT. As protein: CASRESGRGKEKLFF.

The chain couples TRBV4-1 to TRBJ2-1, with D maybe TRBD2 (6 bases). The CDR3 covers 14 residues. Trimming pared 1 base from V and 4 bases from J, leaving 8 bases between. In germline, CDR1 is MGHRA, CDR2 YSYEKL. CDR3 bases: TGCGCCAGCAGCCAAGGGGGGGTTTACAATGAGCAGTTCTTC. Encoded protein: CASSQGGVYNEQFF.

By share, this clone counts as large (0.1 to 1%). V usage is TRBV29-1 and J usage is TRBJ1-1, with no clear D. Germline V gene data show CDR1 as SQVTM and CDR2 as ANQGSEA. V lost 3 bases and J lost 5, with 16 bases in between. The CDR3 is 14 amino acids. The CDR3 DNA follows: TGCAGCGTTGAGGGTGGTGGAGGGAGAACTGAAGCTTTCTTT. Protein product: CSVEGGGGRTEAFF. Combining the CDR3 with reference TRBV29-1 and TRBJ1-1 gives the whole variable domain SAVISQKPSRDICQRGTSLTIQCQVDSQVTMMFWYRQQPGQSLTLIATANQGSEATYESGFVIDKFPISRPNLTFSTLTVSNMSPEDSSIYLCSVEGGGGRTEAFFGQGTRLTVV.

The DNA of the CDR3 is TGTGCCAGCAGCCAAGAATGGGGCCCTCAAGGGGAGCAGTACTTC. It encodes CASSQEWGPQGEQYF. The chain carries TRBV5-5 and TRBJ2-7; a possible D gene is TRBD1 (5 bases). The V end lost 4 bases, the J end lost 7 bases, and 21 bases lay between the germline ends. The CDR3 covers 15 residues. The germline V gene encodes CDR1 SGHKS and CDR2 YYEKEE (reference sequence). The variable domain in full, with the rest retrieved from reference TRBV5-5 and TRBJ2-7, is DAGVTQSPTHLIKTRGQQVTLRCSPISGHKSVSWYQQVLGQGPQFIFQYYEKEERGRGNFPDRFSARQFPNYSSELNVNALLLGDSALYLCASSQEWGPQGEQYFGPGTRLTVT.